This TCR beta chain was retrieved from a study of blood T cells in healthy people across ages. As to this clonotype: Its antigen is undetermined.

Study-level points and caveats: Strong correlation was found linking TCR beta diversity to naive T cell percentage. Per million T cells, the diversity of TCR beta decreased roughly linearly as age advanced.

A second roughly 6 to 11 cycle PCR used barcoded and J-beta primers. No fewer than 3 million CDR3-containing paired-end reads came from each sample. TCRdb recomputed calls from the 5' RACE reads with MiXCR, one row per CDR3 protein. The profile shows some 1.5 million distinct CDR3 sequences, approximately 39% of them singletons. Healthy Russian Caucasian donors spanned ages roughly 6 to 90 years. CDR1 MNHNY and CDR2 SVGAGI come from the germline V gene (reference sequence). V was cut by 2 bases and J by 6 bases, with 8 bases left in between. The CDR3 consists of 13 residues. V gene TRBV6-6 combines with J gene TRBJ1-3; D is uncertain. The sequenced sample consisted of blood. This clonotype was sampled from a young woman in good health. The CDR3 protein is CASSYGDLNTIYF. Written as DNA, the CDR3 is TGTGCCAGCAGTTACGGAGATTTAAACACCATATATTTT.